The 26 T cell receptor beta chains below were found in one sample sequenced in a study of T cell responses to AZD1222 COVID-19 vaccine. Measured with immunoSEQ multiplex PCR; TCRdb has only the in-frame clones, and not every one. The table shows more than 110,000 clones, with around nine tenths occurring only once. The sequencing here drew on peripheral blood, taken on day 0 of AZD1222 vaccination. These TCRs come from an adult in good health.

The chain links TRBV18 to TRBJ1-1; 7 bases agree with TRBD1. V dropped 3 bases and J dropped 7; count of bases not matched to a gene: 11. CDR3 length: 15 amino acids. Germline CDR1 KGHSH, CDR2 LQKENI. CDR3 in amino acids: CASSPLGQAGGEAFF. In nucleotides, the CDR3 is TGTGCCAGCTCACCTCTAGGACAGGCGGGGGGTGAAGCTTTCTTT.

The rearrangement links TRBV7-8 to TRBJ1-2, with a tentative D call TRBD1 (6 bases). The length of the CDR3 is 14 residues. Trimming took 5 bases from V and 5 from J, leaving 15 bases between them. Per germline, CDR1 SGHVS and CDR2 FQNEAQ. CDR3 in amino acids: CASSTLGGGYGYTF. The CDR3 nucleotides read TGTGCCAGCAGCACTCTCGGGGGCGGGTATGGCTACACCTTC.

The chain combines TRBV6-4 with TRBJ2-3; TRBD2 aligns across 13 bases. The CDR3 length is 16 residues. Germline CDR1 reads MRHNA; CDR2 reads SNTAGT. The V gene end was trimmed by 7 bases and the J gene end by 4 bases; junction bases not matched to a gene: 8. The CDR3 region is CASNQGTSGAADTQYF. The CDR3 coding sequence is TGTGCCAGCAATCAAGGGACTAGCGGGGCCGCAGATACGCAGTATTTT.

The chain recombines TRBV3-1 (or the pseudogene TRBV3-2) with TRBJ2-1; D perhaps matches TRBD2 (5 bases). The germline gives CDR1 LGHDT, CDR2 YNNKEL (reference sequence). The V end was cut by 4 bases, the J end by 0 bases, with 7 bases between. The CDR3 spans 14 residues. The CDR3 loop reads CASSLTSSYNEQFF. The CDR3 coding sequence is TGTGCCAGCAGCCTAACTAGCTCCTACAATGAGCAGTTCTTC.

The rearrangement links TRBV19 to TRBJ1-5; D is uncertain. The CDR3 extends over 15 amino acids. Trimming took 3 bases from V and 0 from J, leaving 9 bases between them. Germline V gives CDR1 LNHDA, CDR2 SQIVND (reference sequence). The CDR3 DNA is TGTGCCAGTAGTATTTTGTTCCTTAGCAATCAGCCCCAGCATTTT. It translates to CASSILFLSNQPQHF.

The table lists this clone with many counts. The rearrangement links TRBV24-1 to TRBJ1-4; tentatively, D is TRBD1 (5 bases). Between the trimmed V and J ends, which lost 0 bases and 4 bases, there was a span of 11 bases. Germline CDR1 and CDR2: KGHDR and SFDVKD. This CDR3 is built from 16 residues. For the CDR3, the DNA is TGTGCCACCAGTGATTTGCCGGGACCCCTTAATGAAAAACTGTTTTTT. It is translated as CATSDLPGPLNEKLFF.

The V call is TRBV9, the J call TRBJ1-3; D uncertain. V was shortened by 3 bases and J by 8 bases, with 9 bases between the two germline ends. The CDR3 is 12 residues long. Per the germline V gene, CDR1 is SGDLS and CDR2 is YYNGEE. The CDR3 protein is CASSGNGDTIYF. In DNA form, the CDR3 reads TGTGCCAGCAGCGGCAACGGTGACACCATATATTTT. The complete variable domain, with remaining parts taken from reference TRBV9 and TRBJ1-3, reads DSGVTQTPKHLITATGQRVTLRCSPRSGDLSVYWYQQSLDQGLQFLIQYYNGEERAKGNILERFSAQQFPDLHSELNLSSLELGDSALYFCASSGNGDTIYFGEGSWLTVV.

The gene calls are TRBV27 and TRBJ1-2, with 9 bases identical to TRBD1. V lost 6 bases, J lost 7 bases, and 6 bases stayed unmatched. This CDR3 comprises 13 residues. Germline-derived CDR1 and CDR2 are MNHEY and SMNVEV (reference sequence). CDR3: CASSTGGSGGYTF. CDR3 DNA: TGTGCCAGCAGCACAGGGGGCAGCGGTGGCTACACCTTC.

This CDR3 is CATSDPGPNEQFF. CDR3 in DNA: TGTGCCACCAGTGACCCGGGACCGAATGAGCAGTTCTTC. This chain links TRBV24-1 with TRBJ2-1; D may be TRBD1 or TRBD2 (5 bases each). The CDR3 consists of 13 residues. Germline CDR1 KGHDR, CDR2 SFDVKD. Trimming left V 4 bases short and J 7 bases short, with 10 bases between.

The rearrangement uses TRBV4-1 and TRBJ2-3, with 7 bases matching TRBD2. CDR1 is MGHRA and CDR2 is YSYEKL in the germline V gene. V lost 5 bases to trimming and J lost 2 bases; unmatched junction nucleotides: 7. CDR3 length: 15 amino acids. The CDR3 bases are TGCGCCAGCAGCAAAGTAGCGGGCCTCACAGATACGCAGTATTTT. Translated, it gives CASSKVAGLTDTQYF.

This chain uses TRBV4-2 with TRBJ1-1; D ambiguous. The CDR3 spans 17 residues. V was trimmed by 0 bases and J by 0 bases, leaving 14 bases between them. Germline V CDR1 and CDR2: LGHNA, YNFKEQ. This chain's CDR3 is CASSQDEFRKLNTEAFF. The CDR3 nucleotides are TGTGCCAGCAGCCAAGACGAGTTCCGGAAATTGAACACTGAAGCTTTCTTT.

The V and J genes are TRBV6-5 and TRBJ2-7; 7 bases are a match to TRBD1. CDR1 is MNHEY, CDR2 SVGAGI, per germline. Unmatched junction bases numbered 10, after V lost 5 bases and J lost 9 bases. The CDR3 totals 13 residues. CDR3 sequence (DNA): TGTGCCAGCAGTCTTTGGGACAGAGTTGTGCAGTACTTC. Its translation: CASSLWDRVVQYF.

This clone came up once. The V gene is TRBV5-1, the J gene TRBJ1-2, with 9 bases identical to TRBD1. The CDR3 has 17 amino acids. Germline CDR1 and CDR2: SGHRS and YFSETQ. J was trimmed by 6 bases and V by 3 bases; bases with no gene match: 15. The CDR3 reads CASSWNRKTGGEDGYTF. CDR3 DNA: TGCGCCAGCAGCTGGAATCGCAAGACAGGGGGGGAGGATGGCTACACCTTC.

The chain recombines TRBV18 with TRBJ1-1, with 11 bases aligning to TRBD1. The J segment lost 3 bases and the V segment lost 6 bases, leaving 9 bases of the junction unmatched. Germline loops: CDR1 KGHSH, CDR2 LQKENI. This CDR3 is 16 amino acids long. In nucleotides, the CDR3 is TGTGCCAGCTCGGATGGGACAGGGGGGCGGGACACTGAAGCTTTCTTT. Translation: CASSDGTGGRDTEAFF.

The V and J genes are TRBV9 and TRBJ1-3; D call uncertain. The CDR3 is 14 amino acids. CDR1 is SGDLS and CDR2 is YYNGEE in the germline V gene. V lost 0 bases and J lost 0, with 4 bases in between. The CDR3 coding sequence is TGTGCCAGCAGCGTAGGACCCTCTGGAAACACCATATATTTT. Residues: CASSVGPSGNTIYF.

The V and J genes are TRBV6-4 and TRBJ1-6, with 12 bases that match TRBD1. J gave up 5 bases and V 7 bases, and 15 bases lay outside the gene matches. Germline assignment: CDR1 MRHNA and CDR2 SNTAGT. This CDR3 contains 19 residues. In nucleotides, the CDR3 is TGTGCCAGCACCGCACCGGGGACAGGGGGCAGGGGGGATAATTCACCCCTCCACTTT. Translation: CASTAPGTGGRGDNSPLHF.

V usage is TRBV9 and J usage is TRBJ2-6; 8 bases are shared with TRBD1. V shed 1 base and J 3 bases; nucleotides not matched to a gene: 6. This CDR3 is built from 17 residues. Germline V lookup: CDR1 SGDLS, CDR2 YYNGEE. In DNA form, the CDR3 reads TGTGCCAGCAGCGTAAGGGACAGGATAGGTGGGGCCAACGTCCTGACTTTC. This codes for CASSVRDRIGGANVLTF.

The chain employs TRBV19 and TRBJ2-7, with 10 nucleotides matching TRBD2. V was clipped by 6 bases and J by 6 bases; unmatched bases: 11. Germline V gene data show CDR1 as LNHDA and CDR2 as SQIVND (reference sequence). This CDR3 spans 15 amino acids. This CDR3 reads CASRDQAGGAFEQYF. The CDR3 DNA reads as TGTGCCAGTAGAGATCAAGCGGGAGGGGCCTTCGAGCAGTACTTC.

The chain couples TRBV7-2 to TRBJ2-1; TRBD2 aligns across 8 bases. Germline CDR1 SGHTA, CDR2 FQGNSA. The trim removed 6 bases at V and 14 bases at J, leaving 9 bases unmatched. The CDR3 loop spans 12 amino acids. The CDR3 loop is CASRQEPGGEFF. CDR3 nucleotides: TGTGCCAGCAGACAGGAGCCGGGGGGGGAGTTCTTC.

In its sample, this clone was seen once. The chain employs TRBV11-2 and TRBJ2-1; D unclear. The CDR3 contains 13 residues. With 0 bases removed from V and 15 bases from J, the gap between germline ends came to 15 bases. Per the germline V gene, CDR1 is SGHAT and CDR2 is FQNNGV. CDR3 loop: CASSLELTGWGFF. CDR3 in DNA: TGTGCCAGCAGCTTAGAATTGACCGGGTGGGGGTTCTTC.

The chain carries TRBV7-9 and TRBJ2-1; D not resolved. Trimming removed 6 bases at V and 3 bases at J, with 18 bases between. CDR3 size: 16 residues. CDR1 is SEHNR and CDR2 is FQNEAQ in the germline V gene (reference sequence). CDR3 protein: CASSTTWGDNYNEQFF. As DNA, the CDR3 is TGTGCCAGCAGTACCACTTGGGGTGACAACTACAATGAGCAGTTCTTC.

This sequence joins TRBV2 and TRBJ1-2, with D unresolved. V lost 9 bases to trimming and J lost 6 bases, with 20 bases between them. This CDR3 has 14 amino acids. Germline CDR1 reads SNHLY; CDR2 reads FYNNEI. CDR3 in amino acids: CARTSDPRFDGYTF. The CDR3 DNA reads TGTGCCAGGACCTCCGACCCGAGATTTGATGGCTACACCTTC.

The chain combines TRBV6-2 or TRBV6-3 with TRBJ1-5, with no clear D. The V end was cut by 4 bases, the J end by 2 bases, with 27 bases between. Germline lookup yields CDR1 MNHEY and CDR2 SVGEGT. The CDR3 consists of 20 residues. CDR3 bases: TGTGCCAGCAGTTCCCGTGACGGCAACACGCCACTGGTTGGCAATCAGCCCCAGCATTTT. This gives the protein CASSSRDGNTPLVGNQPQHF.

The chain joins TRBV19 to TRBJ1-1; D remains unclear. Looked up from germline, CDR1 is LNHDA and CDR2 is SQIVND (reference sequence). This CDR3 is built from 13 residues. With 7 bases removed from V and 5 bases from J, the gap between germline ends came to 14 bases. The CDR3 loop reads CASIKGRGTEAFF. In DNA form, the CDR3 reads TGTGCCAGTATCAAGGGTCGGGGAACTGAAGCTTTCTTT.

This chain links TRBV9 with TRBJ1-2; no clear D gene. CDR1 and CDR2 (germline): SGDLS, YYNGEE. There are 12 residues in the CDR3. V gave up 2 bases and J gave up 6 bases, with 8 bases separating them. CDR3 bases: TGTGCCAGCAGCGTGTCGGGGAATGGCTACACCTTC. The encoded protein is CASSVSGNGYTF. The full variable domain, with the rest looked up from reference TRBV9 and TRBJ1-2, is DSGVTQTPKHLITATGQRVTLRCSPRSGDLSVYWYQQSLDQGLQFLIQYYNGEERAKGNILERFSAQQFPDLHSELNLSSLELGDSALYFCASSVSGNGYTFGSGTRLTVV.

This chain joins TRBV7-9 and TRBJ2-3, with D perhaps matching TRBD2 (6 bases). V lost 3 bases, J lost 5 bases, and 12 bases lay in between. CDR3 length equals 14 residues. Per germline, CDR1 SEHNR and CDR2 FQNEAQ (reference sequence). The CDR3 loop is CASSFGGAKDTQYF. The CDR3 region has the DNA TGTGCCAGCAGCTTCGGAGGGGCGAAAGATACGCAGTATTTT.